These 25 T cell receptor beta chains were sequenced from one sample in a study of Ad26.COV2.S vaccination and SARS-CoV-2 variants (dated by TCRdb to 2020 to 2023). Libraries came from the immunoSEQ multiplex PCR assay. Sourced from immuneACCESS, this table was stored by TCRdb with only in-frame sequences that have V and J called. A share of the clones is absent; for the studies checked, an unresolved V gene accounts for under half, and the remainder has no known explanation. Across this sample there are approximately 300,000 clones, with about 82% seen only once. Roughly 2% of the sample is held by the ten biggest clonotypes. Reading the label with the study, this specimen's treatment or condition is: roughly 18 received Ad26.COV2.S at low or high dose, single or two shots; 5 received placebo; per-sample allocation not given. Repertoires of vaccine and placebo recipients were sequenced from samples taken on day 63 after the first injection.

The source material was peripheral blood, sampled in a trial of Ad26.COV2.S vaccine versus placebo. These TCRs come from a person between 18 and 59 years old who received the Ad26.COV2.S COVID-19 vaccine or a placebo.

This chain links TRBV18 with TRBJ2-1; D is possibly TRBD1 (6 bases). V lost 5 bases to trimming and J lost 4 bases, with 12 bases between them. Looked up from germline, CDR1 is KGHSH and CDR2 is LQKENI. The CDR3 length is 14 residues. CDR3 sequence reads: CASSNRDTYNEQFF. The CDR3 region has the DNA TGTGCCAGCTCAAACCGGGACACTTACAATGAGCAGTTCTTC.

The CDR3 DNA follows: TGTGCCAGCTCCTTAGCGGGCGCCGACAATGAGCAGTTCTTC. Translated, it gives CASSLAGADNEQFF. The V call is TRBV4-2, the J call TRBJ2-1, with 7 nucleotides matching TRBD2. The CDR3 contains 14 residues. The V and J ends lost 8 bases and 5 bases, in that order; junction bases with no gene match: 9. CDR1 and CDR2 from the germline V gene are LGHNA and YNFKEQ.

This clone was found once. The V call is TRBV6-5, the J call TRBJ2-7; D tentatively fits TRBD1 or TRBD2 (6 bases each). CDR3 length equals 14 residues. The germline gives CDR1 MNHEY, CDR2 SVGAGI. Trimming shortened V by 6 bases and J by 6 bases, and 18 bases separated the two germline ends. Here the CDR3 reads CASSRGRFPSEQYF. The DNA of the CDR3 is TGTGCCAGCAGCCGGGGGCGGTTTCCTTCCGAGCAGTACTTC.

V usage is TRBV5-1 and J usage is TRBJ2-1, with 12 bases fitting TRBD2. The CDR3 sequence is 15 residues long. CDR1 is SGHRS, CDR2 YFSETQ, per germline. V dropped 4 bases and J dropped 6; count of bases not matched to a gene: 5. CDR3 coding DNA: TGCGCCAGCAGCACCGCTAGCGGGGGGGCCAATGAGCAGTTCTTC. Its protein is CASSTASGGANEQFF.

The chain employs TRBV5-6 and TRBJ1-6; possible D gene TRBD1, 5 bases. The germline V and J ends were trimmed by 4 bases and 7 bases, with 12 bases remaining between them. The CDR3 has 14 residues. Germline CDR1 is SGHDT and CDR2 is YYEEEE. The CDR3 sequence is CASSQGRINSPLHF. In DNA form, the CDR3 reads TGTGCCAGCAGCCAGGGACGGATAAATTCACCCCTCCACTTT.

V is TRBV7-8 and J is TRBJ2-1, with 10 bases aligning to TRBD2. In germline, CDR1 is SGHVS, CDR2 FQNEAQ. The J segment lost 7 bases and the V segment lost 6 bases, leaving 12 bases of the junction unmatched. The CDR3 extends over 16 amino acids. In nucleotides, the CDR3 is TGTGCCAGCAGGGCAACTAGCGGGACGGGCGTGAATGAGCAGTTCTTC. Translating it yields CASRATSGTGVNEQFF.

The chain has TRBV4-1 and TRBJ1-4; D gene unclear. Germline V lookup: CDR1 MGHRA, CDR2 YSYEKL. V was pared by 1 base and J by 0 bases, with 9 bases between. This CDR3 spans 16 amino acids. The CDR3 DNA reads TGCGCCAGCAGCCAAGTCGCTAACCCAACTAATGAAAAACTGTTTTTT. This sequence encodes CASSQVANPTNEKLFF.

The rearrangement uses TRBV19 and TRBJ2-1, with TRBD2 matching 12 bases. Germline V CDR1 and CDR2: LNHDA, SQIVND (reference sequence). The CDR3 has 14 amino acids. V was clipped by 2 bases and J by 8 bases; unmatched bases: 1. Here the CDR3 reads CASSILAGGHEQFF. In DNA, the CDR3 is TGTGCCAGTAGTATACTAGCGGGGGGGCATGAGCAGTTCTTC.

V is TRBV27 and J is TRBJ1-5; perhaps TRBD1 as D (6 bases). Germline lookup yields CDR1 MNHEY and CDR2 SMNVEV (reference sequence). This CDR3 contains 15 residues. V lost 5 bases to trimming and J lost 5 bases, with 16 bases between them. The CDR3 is CASSLDAGGDQPQHF. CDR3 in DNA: TGTGCCAGCAGTCTCGACGCGGGGGGCGATCAGCCCCAGCATTTT.

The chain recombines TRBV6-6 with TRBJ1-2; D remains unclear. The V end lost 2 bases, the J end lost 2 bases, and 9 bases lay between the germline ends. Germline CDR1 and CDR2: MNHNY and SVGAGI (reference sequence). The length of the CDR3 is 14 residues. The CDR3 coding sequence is TGTGCCAGCAGTTACAACGCTCCGAACTATGGCTACACCTTC. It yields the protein CASSYNAPNYGYTF.

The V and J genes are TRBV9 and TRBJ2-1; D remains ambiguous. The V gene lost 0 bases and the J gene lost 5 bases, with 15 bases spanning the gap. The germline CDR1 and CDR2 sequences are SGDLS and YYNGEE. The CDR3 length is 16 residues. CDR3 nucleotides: TGTGCCAGCAGCGTAGGGTCCCCCCTTCCGAACAATGAGCAGTTCTTC. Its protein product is CASSVGSPLPNNEQFF.

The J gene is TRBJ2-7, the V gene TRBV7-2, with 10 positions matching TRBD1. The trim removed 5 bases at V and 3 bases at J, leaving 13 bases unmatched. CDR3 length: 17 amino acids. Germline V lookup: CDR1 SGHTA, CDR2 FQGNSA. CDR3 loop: CASSPRTGGRESYEQYF. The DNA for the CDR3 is TGTGCCAGCAGCCCGCGGACAGGGGGACGAGAAAGCTACGAGCAGTACTTC.

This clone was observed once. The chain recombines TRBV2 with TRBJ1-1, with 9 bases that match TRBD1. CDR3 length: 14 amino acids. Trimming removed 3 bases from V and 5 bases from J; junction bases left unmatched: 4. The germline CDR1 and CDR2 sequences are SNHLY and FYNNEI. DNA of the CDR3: TGTGCCAGCAGTGAGACAGGGGGGCTTACTGAAGCTTTCTTT. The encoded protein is CASSETGGLTEAFF.

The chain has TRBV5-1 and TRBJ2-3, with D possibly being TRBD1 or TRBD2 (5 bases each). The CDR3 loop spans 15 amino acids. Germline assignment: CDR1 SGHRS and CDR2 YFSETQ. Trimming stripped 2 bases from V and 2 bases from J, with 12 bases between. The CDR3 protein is CASSFVPGTTDTQYF. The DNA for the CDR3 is TGCGCCAGCAGCTTCGTTCCGGGGACCACAGATACGCAGTATTTT.

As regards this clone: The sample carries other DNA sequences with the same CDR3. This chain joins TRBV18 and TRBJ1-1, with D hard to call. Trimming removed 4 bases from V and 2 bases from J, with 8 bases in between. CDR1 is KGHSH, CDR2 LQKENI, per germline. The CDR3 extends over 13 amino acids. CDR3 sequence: CASSQGRNTEAFF. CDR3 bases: TGTGCCAGCTCACAGGGAAGAAACACTGAAGCTTTCTTT.

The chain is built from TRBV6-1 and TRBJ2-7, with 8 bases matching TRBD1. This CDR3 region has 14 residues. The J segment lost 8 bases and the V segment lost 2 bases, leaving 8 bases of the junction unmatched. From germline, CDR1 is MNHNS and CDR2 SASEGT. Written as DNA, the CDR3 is TGTGCCAGCAGTGAATTGACAGGGGCTACGAAGCAGTACTTC. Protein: CASSELTGATKQYF.

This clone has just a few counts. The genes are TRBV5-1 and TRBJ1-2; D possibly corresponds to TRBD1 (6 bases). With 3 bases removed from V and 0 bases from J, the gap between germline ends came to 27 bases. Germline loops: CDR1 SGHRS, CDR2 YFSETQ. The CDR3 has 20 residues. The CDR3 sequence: CASSSTAGGRGLLTNYGYTF. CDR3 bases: TGCGCCAGCAGCTCTACCGCGGGTGGCAGGGGACTCCTTACTAACTATGGCTACACCTTC.

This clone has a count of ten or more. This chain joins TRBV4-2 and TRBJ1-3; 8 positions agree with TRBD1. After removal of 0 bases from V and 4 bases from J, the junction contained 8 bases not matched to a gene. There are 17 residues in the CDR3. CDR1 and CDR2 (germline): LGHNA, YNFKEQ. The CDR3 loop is CASSQDFSRGRGNTIYF. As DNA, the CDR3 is TGTGCCAGCAGCCAAGATTTCTCCAGGGGGCGCGGAAACACCATATATTTT.

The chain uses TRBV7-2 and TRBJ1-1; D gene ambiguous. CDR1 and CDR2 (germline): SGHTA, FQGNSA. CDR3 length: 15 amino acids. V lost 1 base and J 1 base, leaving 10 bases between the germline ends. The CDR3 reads CASSLDRARNTEAFF. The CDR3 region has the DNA TGTGCCAGCAGCTTAGATAGGGCGAGGAACACTGAAGCTTTCTTT. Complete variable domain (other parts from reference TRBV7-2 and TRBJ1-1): GAGVSQSPSNKVTEKGKDVELRCDPISGHTALYWYRQSLGQGLEFLIYFQGNSAPDKSGLPSDRFSAERTGGSVSTLTIQRTQQEDSAVYLCASSLDRARNTEAFFGQGTRLTVV.

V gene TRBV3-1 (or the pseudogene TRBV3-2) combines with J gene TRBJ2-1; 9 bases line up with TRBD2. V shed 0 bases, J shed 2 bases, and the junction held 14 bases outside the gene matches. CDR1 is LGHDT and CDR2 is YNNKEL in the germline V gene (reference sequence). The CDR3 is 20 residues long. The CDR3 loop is CASSQDFFSRAGGAYNEQFF. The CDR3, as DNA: TGTGCCAGCAGCCAAGATTTTTTTAGTCGAGCGGGGGGAGCCTACAATGAGCAGTTCTTC.

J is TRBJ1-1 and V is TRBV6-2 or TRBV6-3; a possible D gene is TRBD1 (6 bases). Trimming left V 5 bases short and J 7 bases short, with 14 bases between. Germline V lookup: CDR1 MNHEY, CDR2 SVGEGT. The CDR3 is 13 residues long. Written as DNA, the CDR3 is TGTGCCAGCAGTGATACCCAACAGGGTGAAGCTTTCTTT. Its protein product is CASSDTQQGEAFF.

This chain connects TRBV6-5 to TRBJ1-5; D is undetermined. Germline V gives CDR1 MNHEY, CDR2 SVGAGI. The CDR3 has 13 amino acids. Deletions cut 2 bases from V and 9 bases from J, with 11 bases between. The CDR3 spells CASSYNREGPQHF. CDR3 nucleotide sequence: TGTGCCAGCAGTTACAACCGGGAAGGGCCCCAGCATTTT.

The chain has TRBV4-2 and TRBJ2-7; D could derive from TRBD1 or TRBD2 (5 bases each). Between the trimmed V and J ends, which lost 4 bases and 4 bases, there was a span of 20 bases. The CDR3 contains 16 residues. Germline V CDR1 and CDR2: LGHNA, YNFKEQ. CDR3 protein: CASSPTLGETPYEQYF. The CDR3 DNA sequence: TGTGCCAGCAGCCCGACCTTGGGGGAAACACCTTACGAGCAGTACTTC.

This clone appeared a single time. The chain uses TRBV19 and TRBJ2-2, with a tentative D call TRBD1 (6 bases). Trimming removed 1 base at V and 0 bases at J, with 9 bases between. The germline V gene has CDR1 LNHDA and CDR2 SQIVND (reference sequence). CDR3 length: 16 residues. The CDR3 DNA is TGTGCCAGTAGTATAGCCGCAGGGGCGAACACCGGGGAGCTGTTTTTT. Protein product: CASSIAAGANTGELFF.

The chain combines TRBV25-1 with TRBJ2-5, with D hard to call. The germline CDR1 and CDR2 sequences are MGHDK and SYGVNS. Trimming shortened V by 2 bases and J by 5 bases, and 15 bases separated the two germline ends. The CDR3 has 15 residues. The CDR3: CASSEPMQYQETQYF. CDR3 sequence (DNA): TGTGCCAGCAGTGAACCCATGCAGTATCAGGAGACCCAGTACTTC.